This passage covers 19 T cell receptor beta chains from one sample sequenced in a study of T-cell reconstitution after alpha-beta-depleted transplantation in children. Unique molecular identifiers were built into the TCRbeta library. TCRdb re-called the PCR reads with MiXCR, one entry per CDR3 protein. The repertoire consists of more than 450,000 distinct CDR3 sequences, with approximately 16% occurring once and the leading ten covering 2.5% to 4%. The source was PBMCs from the stem cell graft donor, collected from the stem cell graft. Receptors were obtained from a human donor who donated a stem cell graft to a child with acute lymphoblastic leukemia.

The chain's CDR3 is CSASRAGGQTDTQYF. CDR3 DNA: TGCAGTGCTAGTCGAGCGGGAGGGCAGACAGATACGCAGTATTTT. This rearrangement joins TRBV20-1 to TRBJ2-3, with 10 bases aligning to TRBD2. The CDR3 is made up of 15 amino acids. Germline CDR1 is DFQATT and CDR2 is SNEGSKA (reference sequence). Germline trimming cut 3 bases from V and 3 bases from J; bases unmatched to any gene: 6.

This clonotype was found a few times. V gene TRBV20-1 combines with J gene TRBJ1-3; D not certain. The germline V gene encodes CDR1 DFQATT and CDR2 SNEGSKA (reference sequence). The V gene lost 2 bases and the J gene lost 4 bases, with 9 bases spanning the gap. The CDR3 runs to 13 residues. CDR3 in DNA: TGCAGTGCTAGACGGCGTCCCGGAAACACCATATATTTT. Translating gives CSARRRPGNTIYF.

This clonotype was detected a few times. The rearrangement joins TRBV7-2 to TRBJ2-7, with 8 bases fitting TRBD1. Germline trimming cut 5 bases from V and 4 bases from J; bases unmatched to any gene: 4. The V gene's germline CDR1 is SGHTA and CDR2 FQGNSA. The CDR3 runs 13 residues. The CDR3 DNA follows: TGTGCCAGCAGCACCAGACAGGGGTACGAGCAGTACTTC. Its protein is CASSTRQGYEQYF.

The rearrangement links TRBV3-1 to TRBJ1-1, with TRBD1 matching 7 bases. Trimming cost V 2 bases and J 5 bases; bases outside gene matches: 14. Germline assignment: CDR1 LGHDT and CDR2 YNNKEL (reference sequence). The CDR3 contains 17 residues. The CDR3 sequence is CASSQLRTGRRGTEAFF. The CDR3 coding sequence is TGTGCCAGCAGCCAACTAAGGACAGGAAGACGAGGAACTGAAGCTTTCTTT.

This clonotype was seen only a few times. The chain couples TRBV12-3 or TRBV12-4 to TRBJ1-5, with D tentatively TRBD1 (6 bases). This CDR3 has 15 residues. Trimming stripped 3 bases from V and 4 bases from J, with 13 bases between. CDR3 in amino acids: CASSFTGARNQPQHF. The CDR3 DNA reads as TGTGCCAGCAGTTTTACGGGGGCCCGGAATCAGCCCCAGCATTTT.

This clonotype has just a few counts. The chain carries TRBV5-1 and TRBJ1-1; D uncertain. In germline, CDR1 is SGHRS, CDR2 YFSETQ. CDR3 length: 13 residues. Trimming took off 0 bases at V and 7 bases at J, with 10 bases between the two ends. DNA of the CDR3: TGCGCCAGCAGCTTGGTGAGGGAGGGTGAAGCTTTCTTT. Amino acids: CASSLVREGEAFF.

The rearrangement joins TRBV12-3 or TRBV12-4 to TRBJ2-5; D might be TRBD1 or TRBD2, each matching 6 bases. Trimming removed 2 bases at V and 5 bases at J, with 21 bases between. The CDR3 consists of 17 residues. CDR3: CASSLRRGEEVEETQYF. DNA of the CDR3: TGTGCCAGCAGTTTAAGGAGGGGGGAGGAGGTTGAGGAGACCCAGTACTTC.

In regard to this clonotype: The junction departs from the called germline gene at one end, perhaps through a read error. This chain uses TRBV5-5 with TRBJ2-1, with a weak D call TRBD2 (6 bases). Germline V gene sequence: CDR1 SGHKS, CDR2 YYEKEE (reference sequence). This CDR3 has 12 residues. DNA of the CDR3: TGTGCCAGCAGCTTGGTCCCAGAACTAGCTATCTTC. Translated, it gives CASSLVPELAIF.

The chain combines TRBV10-1 with TRBJ2-7; D ambiguous. The CDR3 has 16 amino acids. CDR1 WNHNN and CDR2 SYGVQD come from the germline V gene (reference sequence). The V end lost 2 bases, the J end lost 3 bases, and 17 bases lay between the germline ends. The chain's CDR3 is CASSEPPLPSGYEQYF. The CDR3, as DNA: TGCGCCAGCAGTGAGCCCCCACTACCGTCGGGCTACGAGCAGTACTTC.

This clonotype showed up many times. The genes are TRBV27 and TRBJ1-4; TRBD1 might be the D (6 bases). The V gene's germline CDR1 is MNHEY and CDR2 SMNVEV (reference sequence). This CDR3 has 13 amino acids. Trimming pared 4 bases from V and 8 bases from J, leaving 11 bases between. CDR3 protein: CASSSQGREKLFF. The CDR3 bases are TGTGCCAGCAGTTCCCAGGGGCGGGAAAAACTGTTTTTT. The whole variable domain, filled in from reference TRBV27 and TRBJ1-4, reads EAQVTQNPRYLITVTGKKLTVTCSQNMNHEYMSWYRQDPGLGLRQIYYSMNVEVTDKGDVPEGYKVSRKEKRNFPLILESPSPNQTSLYFCASSSQGREKLFFGSGTQLSVL.

This clonotype was seen at least ten times. The rearrangement joins TRBV18 to TRBJ2-1; 10 bases are shared with TRBD2. After removal of 6 bases from V and 9 bases from J, the junction contained 11 bases not matched to a gene. This CDR3 spans 15 amino acids. Germline V gives CDR1 KGHSH, CDR2 LQKENI. The DNA of the CDR3 is TGTGCCAGCTCGCCGGTAGGGACTAGCGCGGGTGAGCAGTTCTTC. Protein product: CASSPVGTSAGEQFF.

This clonotype was found a few times. The chain employs TRBV7-9 and TRBJ1-1; D gene uncertain. The CDR3 loop spans 14 amino acids. Trimming pared 3 bases from V and 6 bases from J, leaving 14 bases between. From germline, CDR1 is SEHNR and CDR2 FQNEAQ (reference sequence). The chain's CDR3 is CASSFGLDGSEAFF. CDR3 nucleotide sequence: TGTGCCAGCAGCTTCGGATTGGACGGCTCTGAAGCTTTCTTT.

This clonotype was seen a handful of times. The V gene is TRBV6-1, the J gene TRBJ2-7; a possible D gene is TRBD2 (7 bases). Germline values: CDR1 MNHNS, CDR2 SASEGT. V lost 5 bases and J lost 2, with 16 bases in between. This CDR3 spans 15 amino acids. CDR3 sequence reads: CASSLPGGGTYEQYF. Written as DNA, the CDR3 is TGTGCCAGCAGTCTCCCGGGGGGCGGGACCTACGAGCAGTACTTC.

V gene TRBV5-1 combines with J gene TRBJ2-4; D assignment may be TRBD1 or TRBD2 (6 bases each). The CDR3 is made up of 14 amino acids. The ends were cut back, 2 bases at V and 5 bases at J, with 11 bases in the middle. Germline V gene data show CDR1 as SGHRS and CDR2 as YFSETQ. CDR3 region: CASSFGGRENIQYF. In DNA form, the CDR3 reads TGCGCCAGCAGCTTCGGGGGCCGCGAAAACATTCAGTACTTC.

The rearrangement links TRBV20-1 to TRBJ1-3; D not certain. The germline V gene has CDR1 DFQATT and CDR2 SNEGSKA (reference sequence). The CDR3 has 12 residues. V lost 6 bases and J lost 5, with 11 bases in between. The CDR3 DNA follows: TGCAGTGCCGACGCTGTGCGAAACACCATATATTTT. It is translated as CSADAVRNTIYF.

This clonotype was picked up a small number of times. V is TRBV6-1 and J is TRBJ2-3; 9 nucleotides agree with TRBD2. CDR1 MNHNS and CDR2 SASEGT come from the germline V gene. The length of the CDR3 is 14 residues. V shed 10 bases, J shed 0 bases, and the junction held 5 bases outside the gene matches. CDR3 sequence (DNA): TGTGCCACCCAGCGGGGGGTAAGCACAGATACGCAGTATTTT. Translated, it gives CATQRGVSTDTQYF.

This clonotype has a count of ten or more. Sequence at one end of the junction differs from germline and may be a read error. V gene TRBV5-1 combines with J gene TRBJ2-7; D not certain. The CDR3 is 13 amino acids. Germline loops: CDR1 SGHRS, CDR2 YFSETQ. The CDR3: CASSFGASYEQYF. Written as DNA, the CDR3 is TGTGCCAGCAGTTTCGGCGCCTCATACGAGCAGTACTTC.

The CDR3 sequence: CASHRDGSRNEQFF. The CDR3 region has the DNA TGCGCCAGTCACCGAGACGGGAGTAGGAATGAGCAGTTCTTC. The chain has TRBV5-1 and TRBJ2-1, with a possible D match to TRBD2 (6 bases). Germline V gene data show CDR1 as SGHRS and CDR2 as YFSETQ. The germline V and J ends were trimmed by 8 bases and 7 bases, with 19 bases remaining between them. This CDR3 spans 14 amino acids.

This clonotype was picked up a small number of times. This chain joins TRBV29-1 and TRBJ2-7; TRBD2 agrees at 8 bases. Unmatched junction bases numbered 17, after V lost 1 base and J lost 3 bases. The length of the CDR3 is 18 residues. Germline loops: CDR1 SQVTM, CDR2 ANQGSEA. The CDR3 region has the DNA TGCAGCGTTGAAGGGCGGGGAGTAGCGGGGAAGAGGTTCTACGAGCAGTACTTC. This translates into CSVEGRGVAGKRFYEQYF.